This T cell receptor (beta chain) was identified in a study of blood T cell repertoires in COVID-19. CDR1 is MGHRA, CDR2 YSYEKL, per germline. The CDR3 length is 17 residues. Trimming removed 0 bases at V and 0 bases at J, with 9 bases between. Data came from immunoSEQ multiplex PCR; TCRdb stores just in-frame clones and leaves some out. This table holds 65,000 to 85,000 clones, around 86% found once. The chain has TRBV4-1 and TRBJ2-6; D is unresolved. Sequencing was performed on peripheral blood. This TCR was sampled from a woman between 18 and 30 years old with acute or convalescent COVID-19. CDR3 region: CASSQDFMSSGANVLTF. CDR3 nucleotides: TGCGCCAGCAGCCAAGATTTTATGAGCTCTGGGGCCAACGTCCTGACTTTC.